This T cell receptor (beta chain) comes out of a study of T cells expressing NK-cell markers. Study information: Beta-chain profiling covered CD3+CD56+NKG2C+, CD3+CD56+NKG2C- and CD3+CD56-NKG2C+ sorted subsets. The eight sequenced donors comprised seven who were HCMV-seropositive and one who was seronegative. Study results and limitations: There remained a lack of clarity about HCMV specificity of expanded NKG2C+ T cell clones.

A word on this clonotype: The target antigen is unknown.

CDR3 size: 15 residues. Per germline, CDR1 KGHSH and CDR2 LQKENI. With the 5' RACE reads reprocessed, TCRdb shows one record per CDR3 protein and no DNA. The record lists 440,000 or so distinct CDR3 sequences, of which the ten most abundant hold less than 7.5%. The sample comprised blood T cells: a sorted CD56 or NKG2C T cell subset, CD4+ or CD8+ T cells, or bulk PBMC T cells (not recorded which). This sequence joins TRBV18 and TRBJ2-1. The TCR sequence derives from a woman between 18 and 75 years old in good health. The CDR3 loop reads CASSPRQVKYNEQFF.